There are a few counts of the clone carrying this T cell receptor (beta chain). Its antigen is not identified. The data were taken from a study of Graves' ophthalmopathy and Graves' hyperthyroidism. Study information: The stable label applied to hyperthyroidism with no ophthalmopathy within 18 months of follow-up.

Losses at the gene ends were 4 bases for V and 4 bases for J; bases not matched to a gene: 5. Germline V CDR1 and CDR2: SGHDT, YYEEEE. This CDR3 spans 15 amino acids. General study results and limits: Also, most clonotypes expanded in the thyroid above 0.001 frequency appeared in blood.

As the template, RNA transcripts were used to amplify TCR beta CDR3 regions. HTBI-primed first-round RT-PCR preceded second-round multiplex PCR. Each CDR3 protein is one row after TCRdb ran MiXCR on the multiplex PCR reads. The profile shows 580,000 or so distinct CDR3 sequences, roughly 40% of them singletons. V is TRBV5-6 and J is TRBJ2-7; 13 bases fit TRBD2. The sequence was collected from an adult man with Graves' hyperthyroidism. The sample taken for sequencing was peripheral blood or thyroid tissue (not recorded which). CDR3 DNA sequence: TGTGCCAGCAGCCGGAGGGGACTAGCGGGGTACGAGCAGTACTTC. Translated: CASSRRGLAGYEQYF.